This TCR beta chain stems from a study of early T cells in non-severe SARS-CoV-2 infection. TCRdb re-analysed the 5' RACE reads in MiXCR, keeping a single row per CDR3 protein. The table lists 55,000 or so distinct CDR3 sequences, roughly an eighth of them singletons, with approximately 1.3% in the top ten. This clonotype was detected only a few times. V lost 6 bases and J lost 0; bases outside the gene matches: 3. The germline gives CDR1 DFQATT, CDR2 SNEGSKA (reference sequence). CDR3 length equals 14 residues. This chain joins TRBV20-1 and TRBJ2-5; 11 bases are shared with TRBD1. The clonotype originates from an adult who was a healthcare worker with PCR-confirmed SARS-CoV-2 infection or an uninfected control (not recorded which). Specimen: whole blood. The CDR3 reads CSAGTGGYQETQYF. The CDR3 DNA follows: TGCAGTGCGGGGACAGGGGGGTACCAAGAGACCCAGTACTTC.